These 5 T cell receptor beta chains were sequenced from one sample in a study of CD8+CD57+ T cells in acquired aplastic anemia. Using genomic DNA as the template, TCR beta VDJ and CDR3 profiling was carried out. One entry per CDR3 protein results from TCRdb running MiXCR on the reads. The sample has about 42,000 distinct CDR3 sequences, approximately 67% seen once. Sequences were obtained from sorted CD4+, CD8+, or CD8+CD57+ T cells (not recorded which) from PBMCs. Receptors were obtained from a human donor in good health, serving as a control.

This clonotype has at least ten counts. The chain uses TRBV5-6 and TRBJ2-7; TRBD2 matches 9 bases. The CDR3 extends over 15 amino acids. Germline values: CDR1 SGHDT, CDR2 YYEEEE. The V segment lost 4 bases and the J segment 5 bases; nucleotides outside the gene matches: 10. CDR3 nucleotide sequence: TGTGCCAGCAGCCGCCACTTAGCGGGGGAGGACGAGCAGTACTTC. As protein: CASSRHLAGEDEQYF. The full variable domain, completed using reference TRBV5-6 and TRBJ2-7, is DAGVTQSPTHLIKTRGQQVTLRCSPKSGHDTVSWYQQALGQGPQFIFQYYEEEERQRGNFPDRFSGHQFPNYSSELNVNALLLGDSALYLCASSRHLAGEDEQYFGPGTRLTVT.

This chain connects TRBV10-2 to TRBJ1-2; tentatively, D is TRBD1 (6 bases). V lost 3 bases, J lost 3 bases, and 17 bases lay in between. The CDR3 totals 16 residues. The germline CDR1 and CDR2 sequences are WSHSY and SAAADI. CDR3 region: CASSDPQGPGDYGYTF. For the CDR3, the DNA is TGCGCCAGCAGTGATCCTCAAGGGCCAGGGGACTATGGCTACACCTTC.

This chain's CDR3 is CASSQQGTGELFF. The CDR3 DNA is TGCGCCAGCAGCCAGCAGGGTACCGGGGAGCTGTTTTTT. V gene TRBV5-1 combines with J gene TRBJ2-2; perhaps TRBD1 as D (5 bases). The CDR3 consists of 13 residues. Germline lookup yields CDR1 SGHRS and CDR2 YFSETQ. Trimming cost V 4 bases and J 5 bases, with 9 bases left between them.

The chain is built from TRBV13 and TRBJ2-3, with 7 bases aligning to TRBD1. The V gene end was trimmed by 5 bases and the J gene end by 0 bases; junction bases not matched to a gene: 5. The CDR3 consists of 15 residues. In germline, CDR1 is PRHDT, CDR2 FYEKMQ (reference sequence). CDR3 residues: CASSPETGSTDTQYF. For the CDR3, the DNA is TGTGCCAGCAGCCCAGAGACAGGGAGCACAGATACGCAGTATTTT.

The chain uses TRBV2 and TRBJ2-1; perhaps TRBD1 as D (6 bases). CDR1 SNHLY and CDR2 FYNNEI come from the germline V gene. The CDR3 has 12 residues. Trimming shortened V by 7 bases and J by 4 bases, and 8 bases separated the two germline ends. CDR3 DNA sequence: TGTGCCAGCACTCAGGGGTACAATGAGCAGTTCTTC. Its protein is CASTQGYNEQFF.